These 6 T cell receptor beta chains came from one sample sequenced in a study of identical twins. One entry per CDR3 protein, called by TCRdb with MiXCR from the 5' RACE reads. This table has more than 1.5 million distinct CDR3 sequences, roughly a third appearing once. The material sequenced was cord blood. These receptors came from a newborn girl in good health.

The V gene is TRBV5-1, the J gene TRBJ2-7; TRBD2 matches at 7 bases. The CDR3 is 17 amino acids. Germline V gene sequence: CDR1 SGHRS, CDR2 YFSETQ. J was trimmed by 7 bases and V by 0 bases; bases with no gene match: 16. CDR3 protein: CASSLEVQRGSYNEQYF. CDR3 coding DNA: TGCGCCAGCAGCTTGGAAGTCCAGCGGGGATCTTACAATGAGCAGTACTTC.

This clonotype was seen only a few times. In DNA, the CDR3 is TGCGCCAGCAGCCAACAAGACAGCCCAGATACGCAGTATTTT. Its protein product is CASSQQDSPDTQYF. The V gene is TRBV4-1, the J gene TRBJ2-3; TRBD1 might be the D (5 bases). CDR3 length: 14 residues. Germline V gives CDR1 MGHRA, CDR2 YSYEKL. Trimming took 2 bases from V and 4 from J, leaving 10 bases between them.

This clonotype was found many times. V is TRBV2 and J is TRBJ1-2, with TRBD1 matching over 10 bases. V trimming: 2 bases; J trimming: 8 bases; junction bases outside the gene matches: 2. This CDR3 has 13 amino acids. The germline CDR1 and CDR2 sequences are SNHLY and FYNNEI. Written as DNA, the CDR3 is TGTGCCAGCAGTGAACGGACAGGGGGAGGCTACACCTTC. It codes for CASSERTGGGYTF.

This clonotype was detected only a few times. One junction end disagrees with the germline gene, perhaps due to a read error. The J gene is TRBJ2-7, the V gene TRBV29-1; tentative D call: TRBD2 (5 bases). Germline V gene data show CDR1 as SQVTM and CDR2 as ANQGSEA. The CDR3 is made up of 12 amino acids. The DNA of the CDR3 is TGCGGCGTTGAAGGAGGTAACTACGAGCAGTACTTC. Protein sequence: CGVEGGNYEQYF.

CDR3 residues: CASRMSFSGGYNEQFF. CDR3 bases: TGCGCCAGCAGAATGTCTTTTAGCGGGGGATACAATGAGCAGTTCTTC. The gene calls are TRBV5-1 and TRBJ2-1, with 9 bases identical to TRBD2. The J segment lost 4 bases and the V segment lost 5 bases, leaving 10 bases of the junction unmatched. CDR1 SGHRS and CDR2 YFSETQ come from the germline V gene. The CDR3 consists of 16 residues.

V is TRBV6-1 and J is TRBJ2-5; TRBD1 is a possible D gene (6 bases). The CDR3 spans 10 residues. V lost 11 bases and J lost 5, with 9 bases in between. Germline CDR1 reads MNHNS; CDR2 reads SASEGT. CDR3 protein: CALRGETQYF. The CDR3 DNA reads TGTGCCCTAAGGGGGGAGACCCAGTACTTC.